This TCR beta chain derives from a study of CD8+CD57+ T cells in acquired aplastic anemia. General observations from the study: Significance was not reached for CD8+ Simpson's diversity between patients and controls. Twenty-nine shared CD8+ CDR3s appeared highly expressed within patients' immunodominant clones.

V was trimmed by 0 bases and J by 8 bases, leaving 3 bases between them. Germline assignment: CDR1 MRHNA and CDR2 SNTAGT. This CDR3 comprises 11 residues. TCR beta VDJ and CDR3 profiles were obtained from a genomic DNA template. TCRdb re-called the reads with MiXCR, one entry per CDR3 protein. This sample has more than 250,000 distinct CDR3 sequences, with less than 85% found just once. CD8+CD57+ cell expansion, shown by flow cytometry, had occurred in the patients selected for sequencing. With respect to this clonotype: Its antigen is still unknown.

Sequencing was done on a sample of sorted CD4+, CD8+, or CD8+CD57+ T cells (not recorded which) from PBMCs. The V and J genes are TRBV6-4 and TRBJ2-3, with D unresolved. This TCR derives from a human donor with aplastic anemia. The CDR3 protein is CASSDSSTQYF. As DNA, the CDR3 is TGTGCCAGCAGTGACTCGAGTACGCAGTATTTT.